This T cell receptor beta chain was documented in a study of early T cells in non-severe SARS-CoV-2 infection. Study-wide context: Chains stayed unpaired after sequencing of bulk RNA from unsorted whole blood. Study-level findings and limits: Anti-spike CD8 specificities were favored by VDJdb matching, whose results missed private and CD4 specificities.

As for this clonotype: Its antigen is not identified.

Researchers tagged individual cDNA molecules with unique molecular identifiers. MiXCR, run by TCRdb on the 5' RACE reads, gives a single entry per CDR3 protein. The top ten hold approximately 11% of the sample, which has 80,000 to 95,000 distinct CDR3 sequences, 13% to 15% seen once. The sequence derives from an adult who was a healthcare worker with PCR-confirmed SARS-CoV-2 infection or an uninfected control (not recorded which). Sequencing input: whole blood.

In nucleotides, the CDR3 is TGTGCCAGCAGCTTAGTCGCCGGGAGGGAGACCCAGTACTTC. It translates to CASSLVAGRETQYF. V and J are TRBV7-9 and TRBJ2-5; TRBD2 matches at 7 bases. This CDR3 has 14 residues. Per germline, CDR1 SEHNR and CDR2 FQNEAQ (reference sequence). J lost 5 bases, V lost 1 base, and 4 bases had no gene match. Full variable domain (outside the CDR3, taken from reference TRBV7-9 and TRBJ2-5): DTGVSQNPRHKITKRGQNVTFRCDPISEHNRLYWYRQTLGQGPEFLTYFQNEAQLEKSRLLSDRFSAERPKGSFSTLEIQRTEQGDSAMYLCASSLVAGRETQYFGPGTRLLVL.